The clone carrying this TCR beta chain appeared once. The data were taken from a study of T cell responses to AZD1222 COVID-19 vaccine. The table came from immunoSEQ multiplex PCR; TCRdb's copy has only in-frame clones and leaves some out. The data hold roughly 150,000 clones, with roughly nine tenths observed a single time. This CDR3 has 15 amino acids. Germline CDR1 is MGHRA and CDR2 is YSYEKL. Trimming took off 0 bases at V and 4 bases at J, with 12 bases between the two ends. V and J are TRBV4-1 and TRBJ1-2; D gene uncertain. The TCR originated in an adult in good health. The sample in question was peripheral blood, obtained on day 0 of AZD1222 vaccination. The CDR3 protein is CASSQDMPVGYGYTF. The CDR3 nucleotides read TGCGCCAGCAGCCAAGATATGCCGGTGGGCTATGGCTACACCTTC.